This T cell receptor beta chain came from a study of Tregs in tolerant kidney transplant recipients (dated by TCRdb to the late 2010s). General notes on the study: Before combined kidney and bone marrow transplantation, this study identified donor-specific regulatory T cells using TCRbeta sequencing and then followed those same cells after transplant.

The CDR3, from cysteine to phenylalanine, totals 17 residues. Of the CDR3's DNA, 42 bases were read; they are in frame from base 1. Looking up the germline V gene yields CDR1 KGHSH and CDR2 LQKENI. For TCRbeta CDR3 sequencing, genomic DNA was extracted from sorted cells using the QIAGEN DNeasy Blood and Tissue Kit. High-throughput TCRbeta CDR3 sequencing, including PCR amplification with bias correction and internal controls, was performed commercially through immunoSEQ. As for the authors' bioinformatics: A unique productive TCRbeta sequence was defined by the CDR3 nucleotide sequence when primers matched, and otherwise by the CDR3 amino acid sequence together with the Vbeta and Jbeta genes. To correct sorting error, sequences shared between sorted populations at a frequency ratio of 2:1 or less were removed; the rest were assigned to the higher population. A sequence counted as donor-reactive if, in CFSE-low cells, the sequence had a frequency of at least 0.01% and was expanded at least 5-fold compared with unstimulated cells. Jensen-Shannon divergence, calculated on the top 100 TCRbeta sequences ranked by frequency, was used to quantify repertoire divergence. When a sample had multiple sequencing runs, each run was corrected for sorting error separately and the runs were then pooled. TCRdb retrieved this table from immuneACCESS and kept in-frame rearrangements only. Not all clones are present; in checked studies, unresolved V genes account for under half, and no reason is known for the remainder. That table furnishes V, J and clone size, whereas the DNA furnished D and trimming. The sample's records list 11,000 to 15,000 clones. The ten biggest clones cover roughly 28% of the sample.

Notes on this clone: The antigen this receptor binds is unknown. Sequencing ends 3 residues short of the CDR3 end; the germline J gene provides the rest.

Per the publication, the time point label means: 6 months after combined kidney and bone marrow transplant. Related donors were used in the transplants with nonmyeloablative bone marrow transplantation, and mixed chimerism was transient in the human trials. Thawed PBMCs were FACS-sorted into unstimulated Tregs (CD4+CD25+CD127-), CD4+ non-Tregs (CD4+CD25-), CD4 cells and CD8 cells. The patients were a few recipients of combined kidney and bone marrow transplants from the ITN036ST trial, and samples were available only from these trial subjects. Healthy control blood was processed to PBMCs with a Ficoll density gradient and then cryopreserved, whereas patient PBMCs were collected both before and after transplant. Overall results and qualifications from the work: Although technical replication error seemed to be minimal, the question of biological reproducibility was not addressed directly. Expanding Tregs with activated donor B cells appeared to identify the most biologically relevant and donor-specific TCRbeta repertoire. PCR primers changed over time for some patients, so nucleotide-level comparison across those patients' samples was not possible. Donor-specific Treg expansion exceeded global Treg expansion in tolerant patients, suggesting antigen-driven rather than nonspecific expansion. The study was constrained by small patient numbers, and validation of the findings is required in larger populations and under other immunosuppression protocols.

The sequence is built from TRBV18 and TRBJ1-2, with no reliable assignment of the D segment. This material consisted of CD8+ T cells from blood (PBMCs), taken 6 months after the transplant. This clonotype was obtained from a human patient who received a combined kidney and bone marrow transplant. Because of the transplant, the T cells may be the graft donor's rather than the patient's own. The CDR3 DNA, read in part, is TGTGCCAGCTCACCAACAGCCGGAGGAAGCTCCTACAATGAC. The encoded protein is CASSPTAGGSSYND. The CDR3 reads in full as CASSPTAGGSSYNDYTF.